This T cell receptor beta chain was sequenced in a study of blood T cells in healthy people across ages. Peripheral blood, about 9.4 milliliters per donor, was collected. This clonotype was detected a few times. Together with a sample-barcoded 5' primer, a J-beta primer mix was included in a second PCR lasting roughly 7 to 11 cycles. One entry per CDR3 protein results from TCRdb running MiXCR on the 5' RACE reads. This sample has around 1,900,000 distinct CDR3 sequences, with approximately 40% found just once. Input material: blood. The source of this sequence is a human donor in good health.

CDR3 residues: CASSLVGGGRTQGTQYF. The DNA for the CDR3 is TGTGCCAGCAGCTTAGTAGGTGGGGGCCGGACCCAGGGGACCCAGTACTTC. The rearrangement uses TRBV11-2 and TRBJ2-5; perhaps TRBD1 as D (6 bases). This CDR3 has 17 residues. The germline V gene has CDR1 SGHAT and CDR2 FQNNGV. The V and J ends lost 1 base and 7 bases respectively, with 22 bases between them.